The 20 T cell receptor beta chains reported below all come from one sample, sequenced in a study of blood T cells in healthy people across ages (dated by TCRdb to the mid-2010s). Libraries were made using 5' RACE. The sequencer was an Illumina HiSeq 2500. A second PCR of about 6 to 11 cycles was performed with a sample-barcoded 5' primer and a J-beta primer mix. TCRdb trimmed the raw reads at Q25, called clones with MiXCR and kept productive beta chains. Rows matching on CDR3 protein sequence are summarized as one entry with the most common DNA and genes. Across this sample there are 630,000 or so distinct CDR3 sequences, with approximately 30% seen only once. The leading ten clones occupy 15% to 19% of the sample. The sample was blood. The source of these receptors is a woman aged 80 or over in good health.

CDR3 DNA sequence: TGTGCCAGCAGGGGGCTACCCGGGGAGCTGTTTTTT. It is translated as CASRGLPGELFF. This chain uses TRBV27 with TRBJ2-2; D possibly corresponds to TRBD1 (5 bases). Looked up from germline, CDR1 is MNHEY and CDR2 is SMNVEV (reference sequence). The CDR3 runs 12 residues. The ends were cut back, 6 bases at V and 6 bases at J, with 8 bases in the middle.

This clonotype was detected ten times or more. The CDR3 nucleotides read TGTGCCATCAGTGACCAGGCGGGGGCTACGGGGAGTGAAGCTTTCTTT. The encoded protein is CAISDQAGATGSEAFF. The rearrangement links TRBV10-3 to TRBJ1-1, with D perhaps TRBD1 (6 bases). The CDR3 length is 16 residues. CDR1 and CDR2 from the germline V gene are ENHRY and SYGVKD. Trimming took 3 bases from V and 7 from J, leaving 21 bases between them.

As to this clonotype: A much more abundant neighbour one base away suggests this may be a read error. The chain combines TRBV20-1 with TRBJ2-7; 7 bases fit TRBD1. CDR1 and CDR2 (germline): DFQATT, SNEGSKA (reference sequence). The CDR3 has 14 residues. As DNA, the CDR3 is TGCAGTGTTAGAGGGGACAGAAGTACTTACGAGCAGTACTTC. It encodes CSVRGDRSTYEQYF.

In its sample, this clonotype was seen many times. CDR3 nucleotides: TGTGCCTGGAGCCCAGGGGCCTCTGGGGCCAACGTCCTGACTTTC. Amino acid sequence: CAWSPGASGANVLTF. V gene TRBV30 combines with J gene TRBJ2-6, with D possibly matching TRBD1 (6 bases). Per the germline V gene, CDR1 is GTSNPN and CDR2 is SVGIG (reference sequence). CDR3 length: 15 residues. V was cut by 3 bases and J by 0 bases, with 9 bases left in between. The entire variable domain, with the rest obtained from reference TRBV30 and TRBJ2-6, is as follows: SQTIHQWPATLVQPVGSPLSLECTVEGTSNPNLYWYRQAAGRGLQLLFYSVGIGQISSEVPQNLSASRPQDRQFILSSKKLLLSDSGFYLCAWSPGASGANVLTFGAGSRLTVL.

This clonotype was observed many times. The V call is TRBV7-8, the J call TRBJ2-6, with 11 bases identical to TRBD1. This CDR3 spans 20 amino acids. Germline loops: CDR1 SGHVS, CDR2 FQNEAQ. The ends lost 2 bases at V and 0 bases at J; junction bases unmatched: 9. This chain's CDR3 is CASSLYAFGQGASGANVLTF. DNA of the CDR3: TGTGCCAGCAGCTTATATGCGTTCGGACAGGGGGCCTCTGGGGCCAACGTCCTGACTTTC.

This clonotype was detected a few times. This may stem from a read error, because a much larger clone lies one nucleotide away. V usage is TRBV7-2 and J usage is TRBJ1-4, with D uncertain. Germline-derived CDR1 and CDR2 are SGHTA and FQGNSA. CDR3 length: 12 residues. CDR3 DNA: TGTGTCAGCAGCCTAACTAATGAAAAACTGTTTTTT. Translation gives CVSSLTNEKLFF.

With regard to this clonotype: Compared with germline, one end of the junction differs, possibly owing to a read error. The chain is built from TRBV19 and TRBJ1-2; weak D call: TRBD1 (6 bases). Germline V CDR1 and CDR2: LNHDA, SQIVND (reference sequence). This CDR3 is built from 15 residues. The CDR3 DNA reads TGTACCAGTAGATATGGGACATCCGCTAACTATGGCTACACCTTC. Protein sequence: CTSRYGTSANYGYTF.

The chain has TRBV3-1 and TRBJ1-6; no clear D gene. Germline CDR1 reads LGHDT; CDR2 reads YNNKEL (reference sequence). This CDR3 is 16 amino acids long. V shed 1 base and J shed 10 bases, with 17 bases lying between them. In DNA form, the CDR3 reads TGTGCCAGCAGCCAAGGGACGGTCGGTTTAGGGTCACCCCTCCACTTT. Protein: CASSQGTVGLGSPLHF.

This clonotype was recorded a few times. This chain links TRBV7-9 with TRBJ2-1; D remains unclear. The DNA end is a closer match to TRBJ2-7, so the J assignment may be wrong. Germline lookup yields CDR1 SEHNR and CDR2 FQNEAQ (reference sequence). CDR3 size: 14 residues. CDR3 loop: CASSLEQAYNEQYF. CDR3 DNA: TGTGCCAGCAGCTTAGAGCAAGCCTACAATGAGCAGTACTTC.

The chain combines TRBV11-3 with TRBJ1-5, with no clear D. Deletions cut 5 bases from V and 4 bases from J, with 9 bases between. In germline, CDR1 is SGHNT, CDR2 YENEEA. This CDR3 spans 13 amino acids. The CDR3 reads CASSPTVNQPQHF. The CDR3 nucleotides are TGTGCCAGCAGCCCCACTGTGAATCAGCCCCAGCATTTT.

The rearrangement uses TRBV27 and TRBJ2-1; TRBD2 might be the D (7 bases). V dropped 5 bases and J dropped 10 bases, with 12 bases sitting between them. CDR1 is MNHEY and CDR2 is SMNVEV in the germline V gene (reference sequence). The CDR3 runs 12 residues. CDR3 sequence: CASSRRGGEQFF. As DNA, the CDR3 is TGTGCCAGCAGTCGCAGGGGAGGGGAGCAGTTCTTC.

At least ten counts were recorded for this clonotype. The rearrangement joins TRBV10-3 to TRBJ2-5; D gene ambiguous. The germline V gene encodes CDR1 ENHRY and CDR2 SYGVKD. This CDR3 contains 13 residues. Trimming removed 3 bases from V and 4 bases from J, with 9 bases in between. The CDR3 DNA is TGTGCCATCAGTGAACCCGTAGGAGAGACCCAGTACTTC. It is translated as CAISEPVGETQYF.

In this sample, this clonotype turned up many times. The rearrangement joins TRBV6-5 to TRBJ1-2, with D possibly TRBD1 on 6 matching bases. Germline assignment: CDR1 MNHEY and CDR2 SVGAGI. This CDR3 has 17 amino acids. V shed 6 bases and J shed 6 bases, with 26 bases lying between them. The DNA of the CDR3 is TGTGCCAGCAGCTCAGCGGGGGGCAGCAACGGGGTAGATGGCTACACCTTC. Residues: CASSSAGGSNGVDGYTF.

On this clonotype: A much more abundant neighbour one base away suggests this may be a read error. CDR3 coding DNA: TGTGCCAGCAGCAAGAGCTGCCGGGATACGCAGTATTTT. It yields the protein CASSKSCRDTQYF. The chain combines TRBV21-1 with TRBJ2-3. TRBV21-1 counts as a pseudogene. This CDR3 is built from 13 residues.

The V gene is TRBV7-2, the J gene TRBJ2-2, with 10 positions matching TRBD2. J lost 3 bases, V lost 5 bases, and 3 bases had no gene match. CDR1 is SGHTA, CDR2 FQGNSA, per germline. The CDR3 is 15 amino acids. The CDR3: CASSPGLAYTGELFF. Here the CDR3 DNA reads TGTGCCAGCAGCCCGGGACTAGCGTACACCGGGGAGCTGTTTTTT.

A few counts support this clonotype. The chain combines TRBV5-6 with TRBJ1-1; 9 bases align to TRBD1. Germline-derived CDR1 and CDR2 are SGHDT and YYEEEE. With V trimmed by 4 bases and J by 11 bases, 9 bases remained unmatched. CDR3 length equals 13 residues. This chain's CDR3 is CASSDRGQGLAFF. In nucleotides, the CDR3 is TGTGCCAGCAGCGACAGGGGACAGGGACTCGCTTTCTTT.

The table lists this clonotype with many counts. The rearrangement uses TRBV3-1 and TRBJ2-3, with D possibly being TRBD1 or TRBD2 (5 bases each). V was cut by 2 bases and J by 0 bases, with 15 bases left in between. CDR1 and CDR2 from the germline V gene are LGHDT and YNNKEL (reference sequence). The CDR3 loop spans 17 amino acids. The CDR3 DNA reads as TGTGCCAGCAGCCAAAGTCTACCGGGGACCAGCACAGATACGCAGTATTTT. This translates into CASSQSLPGTSTDTQYF.

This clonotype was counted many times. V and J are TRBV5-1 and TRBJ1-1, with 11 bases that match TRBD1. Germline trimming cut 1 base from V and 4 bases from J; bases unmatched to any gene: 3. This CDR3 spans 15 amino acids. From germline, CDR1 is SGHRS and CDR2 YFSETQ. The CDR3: CASSLRTGGLTEAFF. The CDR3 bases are TGCGCCAGCAGCTTGAGGACAGGGGGCCTCACTGAAGCTTTCTTT. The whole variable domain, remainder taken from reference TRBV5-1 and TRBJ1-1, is KAGVTQTPRYLIKTRGQQVTLSCSPISGHRSVSWYQQTPGQGLQFLFEYFSETQRNKGNFPGRFSGRQFSNSRSEMNVSTLELGDSALYLCASSLRTGGLTEAFFGQGTRLTVV.

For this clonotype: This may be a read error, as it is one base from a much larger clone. The DNA for the CDR3 is TGCAGTGCTAGAGGCCCTTACAGGGGGAATGAGCAGTTCTTC. Its protein is CSARGPYRGNEQFF. The chain employs TRBV20-1 and TRBJ2-1; 8 bases align to TRBD1. Unmatched junction bases numbered 6, after V lost 1 base and J lost 7 bases. Germline V gene sequence: CDR1 DFQATT, CDR2 SNEGSKA (reference sequence). The CDR3 runs to 14 residues.

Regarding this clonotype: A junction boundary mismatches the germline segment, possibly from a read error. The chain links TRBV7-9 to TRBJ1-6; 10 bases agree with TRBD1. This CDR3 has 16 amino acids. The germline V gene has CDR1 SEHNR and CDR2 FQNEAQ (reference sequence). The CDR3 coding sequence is TGTGCCAGCAGCTTCCTGGTCGGGACAGGGGAACCACCCCCCCACTTT. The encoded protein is CASSFLVGTGEPPPHF.